This T cell receptor (beta chain) was observed in a study of neurological immune-mediated disorders. This CDR3 contains 14 residues. Germline-derived CDR1 and CDR2 are KGHDR and SFDVKD. Between the trimmed V and J ends, which lost 8 bases and 3 bases, there was a span of 15 bases. TCRdb re-called the 5' RACE reads through MiXCR, storing one row per CDR3 protein. The sample carries tens of thousands of distinct CDR3 sequences, approximately 3% recorded once. Time point meaning: longitudinal time-point 1 (baseline). The chain couples TRBV24-1 to TRBJ1-1; TRBD1 is a possible D gene (5 bases). Sequenced sample: PBMCs. This sequence was found in a woman between 55 and 75 years old with multiple sclerosis. The CDR3 spells CATILRDGDTEAFF. The CDR3 DNA sequence: TGTGCCACCATCCTAAGGGACGGTGACACTGAAGCTTTCTTT.